This T cell receptor (beta chain) was recorded in a study of blood T cell repertoires in COVID-19. In the study overall: T cells, B-cell-depleted T cells, or PBMCs provided the cDNA or gDNA that served as material.

Germline trimming cut 2 bases from V and 6 bases from J; bases unmatched to any gene: 5. The CDR3 runs to 14 residues. Germline CDR1 reads MDHEN; CDR2 reads SYDVKM. Method: immunoSEQ multiplex PCR; TCRdb's copy keeps in-frame clones and lacks some. The top ten clones hold 9.7% of a sample with about 220,000 clones, roughly 88% of them seen once. The chain employs TRBV28 and TRBJ2-7; 9 bases fit TRBD2. This clonotype was obtained from a man aged 45-60 years with active or convalescent COVID-19. The material sequenced was peripheral blood. The CDR3 loop reads CASSLVAGDGEQYF. The CDR3 nucleotides are TGTGCCAGCAGTTTAGTAGCGGGAGATGGCGAGCAGTACTTC.